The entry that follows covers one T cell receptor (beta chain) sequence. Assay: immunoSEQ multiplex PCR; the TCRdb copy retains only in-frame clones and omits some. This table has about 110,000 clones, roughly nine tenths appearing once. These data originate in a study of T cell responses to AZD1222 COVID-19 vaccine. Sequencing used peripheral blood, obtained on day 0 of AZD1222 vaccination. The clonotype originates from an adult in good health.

The CDR3 here is CASGLERGQGDTEAFF. The CDR3 DNA reads as TGTGCTAGTGGTTTGGAACGCGGACAGGGGGACACTGAAGCTTTCTTT. The J gene is TRBJ1-1, the V gene TRBV12-5, with TRBD1 identical over 10 bases. From germline, CDR1 is LGHNT and CDR2 FRNRAP. V trimming: 1 base; J trimming: 3 bases; junction bases outside the gene matches: 5. This CDR3 spans 16 amino acids.